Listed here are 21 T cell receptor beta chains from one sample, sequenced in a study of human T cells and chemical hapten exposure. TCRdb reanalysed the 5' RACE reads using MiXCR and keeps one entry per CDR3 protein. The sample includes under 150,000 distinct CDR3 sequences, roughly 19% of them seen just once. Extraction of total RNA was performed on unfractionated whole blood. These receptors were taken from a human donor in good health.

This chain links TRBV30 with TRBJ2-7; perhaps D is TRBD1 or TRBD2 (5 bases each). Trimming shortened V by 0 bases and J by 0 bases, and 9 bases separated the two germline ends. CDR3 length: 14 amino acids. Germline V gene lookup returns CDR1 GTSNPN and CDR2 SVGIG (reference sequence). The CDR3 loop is CAWSVLGVSYEQYF. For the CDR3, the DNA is TGTGCCTGGAGTGTACTAGGGGTCTCCTACGAGCAGTACTTC.

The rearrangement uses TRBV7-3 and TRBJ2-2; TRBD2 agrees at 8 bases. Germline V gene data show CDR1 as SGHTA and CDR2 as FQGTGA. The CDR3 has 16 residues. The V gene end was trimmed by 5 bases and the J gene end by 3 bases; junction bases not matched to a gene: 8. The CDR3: CASSRAGVSYTGELFF. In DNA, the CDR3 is TGTGCCAGCAGCCGAGCGGGGGTCTCTTACACCGGGGAGCTGTTTTTT.

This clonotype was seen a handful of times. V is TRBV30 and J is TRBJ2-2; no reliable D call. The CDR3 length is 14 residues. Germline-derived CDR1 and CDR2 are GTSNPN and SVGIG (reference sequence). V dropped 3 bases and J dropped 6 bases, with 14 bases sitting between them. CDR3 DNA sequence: TGTGCCTGGAGGTGGGGTGAGGCCCCCGGGGAGCTGTTTTTT. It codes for CAWRWGEAPGELFF.

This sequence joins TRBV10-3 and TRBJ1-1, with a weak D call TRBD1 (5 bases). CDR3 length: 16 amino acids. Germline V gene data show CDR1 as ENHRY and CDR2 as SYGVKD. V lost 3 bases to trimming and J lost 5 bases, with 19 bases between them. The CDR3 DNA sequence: TGTGCCATCAGTGATCCCCCAGGGTCGAGCTCGACTGAAGCTTTCTTT. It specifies CAISDPPGSSSTEAFF.

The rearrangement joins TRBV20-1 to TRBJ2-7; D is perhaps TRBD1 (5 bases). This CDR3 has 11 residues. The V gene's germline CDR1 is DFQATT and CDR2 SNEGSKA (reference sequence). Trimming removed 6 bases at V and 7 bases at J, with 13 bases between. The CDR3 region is CSARDVGEQYF. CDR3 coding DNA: TGCAGTGCCAGGGATGTGGGGGAGCAGTACTTC.

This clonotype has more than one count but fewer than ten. The CDR3 sequence is CASTLIGNRGLGGYTF. Here the CDR3 DNA reads TGTGCCAGCACCTTAATCGGGAACAGGGGGCTTGGTGGCTACACCTTC. The chain uses TRBV28 and TRBJ1-2, with 9 bases aligning to TRBD1. V trimming: 7 bases; J trimming: 7 bases; junction bases outside the gene matches: 16. The CDR3 has 16 residues. Germline CDR1 reads MDHEN; CDR2 reads SYDVKM.

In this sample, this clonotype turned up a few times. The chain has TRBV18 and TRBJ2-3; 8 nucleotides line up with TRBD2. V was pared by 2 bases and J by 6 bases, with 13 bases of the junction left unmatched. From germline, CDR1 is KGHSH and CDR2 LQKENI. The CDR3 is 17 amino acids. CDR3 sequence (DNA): TGTGCCAGCTCACCAGAGATGGCGGGAGGACCCGGGGATACGCAGTATTTT. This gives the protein CASSPEMAGGPGDTQYF.

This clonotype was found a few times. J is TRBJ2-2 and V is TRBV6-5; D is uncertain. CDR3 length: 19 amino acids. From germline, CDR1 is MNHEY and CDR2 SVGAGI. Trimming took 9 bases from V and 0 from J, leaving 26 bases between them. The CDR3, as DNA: TGTGCCAGTTCCCGCCCCGGAATGCCTGGAAACTCGAACACCGGGGAGCTGTTTTTT. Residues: CASSRPGMPGNSNTGELFF.

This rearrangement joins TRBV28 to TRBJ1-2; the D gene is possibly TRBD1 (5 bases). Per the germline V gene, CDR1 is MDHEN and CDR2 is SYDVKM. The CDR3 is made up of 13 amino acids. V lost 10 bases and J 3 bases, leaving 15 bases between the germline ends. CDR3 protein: CATLLTGHYGYTF. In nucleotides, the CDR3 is TGTGCCACCCTCCTTACAGGTCACTATGGCTACACCTTC.

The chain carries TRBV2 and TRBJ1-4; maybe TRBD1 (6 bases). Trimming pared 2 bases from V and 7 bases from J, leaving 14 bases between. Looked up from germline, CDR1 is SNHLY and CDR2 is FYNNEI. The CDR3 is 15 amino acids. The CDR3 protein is CASSEWGGAGEKLFF. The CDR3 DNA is TGTGCCAGCAGTGAATGGGGGGGCGCAGGTGAAAAACTGTTTTTT. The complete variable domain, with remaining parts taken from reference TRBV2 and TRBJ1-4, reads EPEVTQTPSHQVTQMGQEVILRCVPISNHLYFYWYRQILGQKVEFLVSFYNNEISEKSEIFDDQFSVERPDGSNFTLKIRSTKLEDSAMYFCASSEWGGAGEKLFFGSGTQLSVL.

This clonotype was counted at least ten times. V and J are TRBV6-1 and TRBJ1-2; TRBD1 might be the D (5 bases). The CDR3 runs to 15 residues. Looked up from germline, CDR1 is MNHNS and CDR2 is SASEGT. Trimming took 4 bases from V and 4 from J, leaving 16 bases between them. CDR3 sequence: CASSALQELSYGYTF. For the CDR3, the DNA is TGTGCCAGCAGTGCGCTACAGGAGCTCAGCTATGGCTACACCTTC.

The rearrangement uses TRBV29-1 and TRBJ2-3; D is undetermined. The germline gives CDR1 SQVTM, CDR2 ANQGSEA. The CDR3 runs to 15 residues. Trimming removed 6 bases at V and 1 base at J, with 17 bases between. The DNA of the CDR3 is TGCAGCGTCGTCTTCCCTTCAGCCGGCACAGATACGCAGTATTTT. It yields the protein CSVVFPSAGTDTQYF.

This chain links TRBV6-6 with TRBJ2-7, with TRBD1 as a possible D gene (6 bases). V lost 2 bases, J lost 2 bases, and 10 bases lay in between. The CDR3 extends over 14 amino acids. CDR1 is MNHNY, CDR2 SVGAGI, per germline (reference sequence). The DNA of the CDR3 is TGTGCCAGCAGTTACGGGGACACTACCTACGAGCAGTACTTC. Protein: CASSYGDTTYEQYF.

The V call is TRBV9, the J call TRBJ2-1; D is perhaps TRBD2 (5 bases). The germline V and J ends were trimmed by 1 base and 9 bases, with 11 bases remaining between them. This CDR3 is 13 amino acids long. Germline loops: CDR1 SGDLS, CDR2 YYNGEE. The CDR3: CASSVQYRGEQFF. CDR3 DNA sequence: TGTGCCAGCAGCGTACAGTACCGGGGTGAGCAGTTCTTC.

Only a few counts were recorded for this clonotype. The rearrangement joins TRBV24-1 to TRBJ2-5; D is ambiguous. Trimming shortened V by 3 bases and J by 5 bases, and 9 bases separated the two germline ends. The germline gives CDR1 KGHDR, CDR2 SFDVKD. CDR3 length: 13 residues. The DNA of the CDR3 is TGTGCCACCAGTGATCCGCCCGGGGAGACCCAGTACTTC. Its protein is CATSDPPGETQYF.

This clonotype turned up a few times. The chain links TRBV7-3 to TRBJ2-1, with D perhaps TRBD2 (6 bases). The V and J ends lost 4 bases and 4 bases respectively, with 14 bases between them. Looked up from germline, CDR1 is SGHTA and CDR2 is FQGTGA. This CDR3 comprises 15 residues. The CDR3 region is CASSSYGREYNEQFF. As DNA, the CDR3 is TGTGCCAGCAGCTCGTACGGGAGAGAATACAATGAGCAGTTCTTC.

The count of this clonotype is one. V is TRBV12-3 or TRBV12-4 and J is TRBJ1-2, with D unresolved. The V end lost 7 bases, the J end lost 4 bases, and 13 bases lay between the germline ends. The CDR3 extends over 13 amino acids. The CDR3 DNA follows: TGTGCCAGCACCCATGGGGAGATCTATGGCTACACCTTC. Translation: CASTHGEIYGYTF.

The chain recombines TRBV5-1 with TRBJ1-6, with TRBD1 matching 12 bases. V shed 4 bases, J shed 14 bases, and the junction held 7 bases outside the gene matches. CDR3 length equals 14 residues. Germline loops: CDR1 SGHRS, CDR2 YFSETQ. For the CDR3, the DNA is TGCGCCAGCAGCCGGGACAGGGGGCGATCCACCCTCCACTTT. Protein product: CASSRDRGRSTLHF.

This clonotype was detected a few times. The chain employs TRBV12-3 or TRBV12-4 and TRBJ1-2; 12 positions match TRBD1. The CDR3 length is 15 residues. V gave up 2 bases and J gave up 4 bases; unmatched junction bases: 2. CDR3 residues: CASSLRDRGPYGYTF. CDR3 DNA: TGTGCCAGCAGTTTAAGGGACAGGGGGCCCTATGGCTACACCTTC.

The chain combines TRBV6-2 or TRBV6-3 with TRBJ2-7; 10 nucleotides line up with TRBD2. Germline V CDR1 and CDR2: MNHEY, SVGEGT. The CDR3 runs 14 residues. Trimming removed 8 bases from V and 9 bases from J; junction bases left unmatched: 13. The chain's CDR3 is CASGLLAGASLQYF. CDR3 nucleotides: TGTGCCAGCGGACTTCTAGCGGGAGCGTCATTGCAGTACTTC.

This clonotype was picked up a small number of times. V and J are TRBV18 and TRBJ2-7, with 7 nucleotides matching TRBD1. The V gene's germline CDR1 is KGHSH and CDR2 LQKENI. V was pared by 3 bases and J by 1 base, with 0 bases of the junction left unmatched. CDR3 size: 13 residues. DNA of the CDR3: TGTGCCAGCTCACCGGGACAGTCCTACGAGCAGTACTTC. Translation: CASSPGQSYEQYF.